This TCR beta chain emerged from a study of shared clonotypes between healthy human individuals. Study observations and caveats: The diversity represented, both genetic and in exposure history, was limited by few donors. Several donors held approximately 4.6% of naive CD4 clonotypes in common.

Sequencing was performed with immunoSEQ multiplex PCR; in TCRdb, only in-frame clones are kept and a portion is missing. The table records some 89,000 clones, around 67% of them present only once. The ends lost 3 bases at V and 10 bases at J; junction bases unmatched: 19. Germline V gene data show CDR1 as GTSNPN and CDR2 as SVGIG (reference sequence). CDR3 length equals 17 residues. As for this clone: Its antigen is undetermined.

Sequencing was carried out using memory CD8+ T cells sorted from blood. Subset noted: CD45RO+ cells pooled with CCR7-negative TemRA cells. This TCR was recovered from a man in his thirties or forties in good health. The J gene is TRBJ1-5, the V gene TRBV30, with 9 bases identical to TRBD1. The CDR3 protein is CAWRVDRGLTPLDPQHF. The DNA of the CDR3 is TGTGCCTGGAGAGTGGACAGGGGACTAACCCCCCTCGATCCCCAGCATTTT.